This TCR beta chain comes out of a study of blood T cell repertoires in COVID-19. Study details: Samples of COVID-19 (acute and convalescent) were obtained from the United States, Italy and Spain. The cDNA or gDNA used as material had been derived from T cells, B-cell-depleted T cells, or PBMCs.

In the original processing: It was from reference gene primer amplification that nucleated cell counts were estimated. The assay was immunoSEQ multiplex PCR, and TCRdb's table has in-frame clones only and misses some. The DNA gave D and trimming, while V, J and clone size come from that table. The sample contains 350,000 to 400,000 clones, roughly 92% of which appear only once. CDR1 is SNHLY and CDR2 is FYNNEI in the germline V gene. This CDR3 is 16 amino acids long. The J segment lost 0 bases and the V segment lost 5 bases, leaving 5 bases of the junction unmatched. Participants in the exposed group had met a COVID-19 case in the 2 weeks before joining the study.

J is TRBJ1-3 and V is TRBV2, with 9 bases fitting TRBD1. The receptor comes from a woman in her thirties or forties who had been exposed to COVID-19. Sample: PBMCs or T cells enriched from blood (not recorded which). CDR3 region: CASSRQGGVSGNTIYF. As DNA, the CDR3 is TGTGCCAGCAGTCGACAGGGGGGGGTCTCTGGAAACACCATATATTTT.